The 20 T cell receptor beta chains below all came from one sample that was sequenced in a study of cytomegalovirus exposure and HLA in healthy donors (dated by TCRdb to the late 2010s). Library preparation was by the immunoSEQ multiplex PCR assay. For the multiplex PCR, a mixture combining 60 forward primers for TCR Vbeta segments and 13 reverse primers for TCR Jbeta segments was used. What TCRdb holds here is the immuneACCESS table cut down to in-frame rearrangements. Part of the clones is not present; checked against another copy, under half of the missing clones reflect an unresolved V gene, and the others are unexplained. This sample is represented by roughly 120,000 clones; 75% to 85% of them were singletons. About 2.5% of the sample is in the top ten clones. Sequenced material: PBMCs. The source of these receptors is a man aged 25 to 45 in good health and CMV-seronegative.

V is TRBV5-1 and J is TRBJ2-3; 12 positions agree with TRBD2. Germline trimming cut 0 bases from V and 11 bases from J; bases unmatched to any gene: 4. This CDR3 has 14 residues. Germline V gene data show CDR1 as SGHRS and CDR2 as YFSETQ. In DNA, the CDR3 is TGCGCCAGCAGCTTGGGGACTAGCGGGGAATGGCAGTATTTT. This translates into CASSLGTSGEWQYF.

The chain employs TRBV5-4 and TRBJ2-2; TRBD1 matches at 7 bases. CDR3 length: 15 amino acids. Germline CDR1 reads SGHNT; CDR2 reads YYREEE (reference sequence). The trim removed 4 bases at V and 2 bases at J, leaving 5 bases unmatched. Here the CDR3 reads CASSRNRGNTGELFF. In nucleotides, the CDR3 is TGTGCCAGCAGCCGCAACAGGGGTAACACCGGGGAGCTGTTTTTT.

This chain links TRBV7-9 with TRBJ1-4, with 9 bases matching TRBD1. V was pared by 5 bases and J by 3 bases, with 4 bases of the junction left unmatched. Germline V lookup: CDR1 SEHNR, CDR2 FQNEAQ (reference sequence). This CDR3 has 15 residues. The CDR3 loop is CASSRTGVANEKLFF. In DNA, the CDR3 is TGTGCCAGCAGCCGGACAGGGGTTGCTAATGAAAAACTGTTTTTT.

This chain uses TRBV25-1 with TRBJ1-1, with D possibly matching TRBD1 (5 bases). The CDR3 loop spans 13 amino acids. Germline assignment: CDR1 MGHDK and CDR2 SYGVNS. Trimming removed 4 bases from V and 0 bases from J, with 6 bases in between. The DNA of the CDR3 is TGTGCCAGCAGTGTAGGGGTGAACACTGAAGCTTTCTTT. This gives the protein CASSVGVNTEAFF. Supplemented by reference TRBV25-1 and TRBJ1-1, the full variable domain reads EADIYQTPRYLVIGTGKKITLECSQTMGHDKMYWYQQDPGMELHLIHYSYGVNSTEKGDLSSESTVSRIRTEHFPLTLESARPSHTSQYLCASSVGVNTEAFFGQGTRLTVV.

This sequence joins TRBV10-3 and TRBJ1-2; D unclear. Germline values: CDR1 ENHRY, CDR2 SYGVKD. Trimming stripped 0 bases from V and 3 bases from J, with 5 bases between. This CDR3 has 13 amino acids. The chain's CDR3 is CAISESRDYGYTF. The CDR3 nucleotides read TGTGCCATCAGTGAGTCGAGGGACTATGGCTACACCTTC.

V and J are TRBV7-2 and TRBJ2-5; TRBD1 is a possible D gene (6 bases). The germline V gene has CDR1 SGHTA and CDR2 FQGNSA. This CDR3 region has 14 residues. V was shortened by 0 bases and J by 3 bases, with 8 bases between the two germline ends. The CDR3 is CASSLAAGEETQYF. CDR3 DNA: TGTGCCAGCAGCTTAGCGGCAGGGGAAGAGACCCAGTACTTC.

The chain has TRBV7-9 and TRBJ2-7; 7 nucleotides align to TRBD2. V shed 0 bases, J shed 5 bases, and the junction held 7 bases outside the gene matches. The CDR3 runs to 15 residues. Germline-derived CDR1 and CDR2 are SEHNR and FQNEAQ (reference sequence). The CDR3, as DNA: TGTGCCAGCAGCTTAGCCGGGGGAGGGGTGGACGAGCAGTACTTC. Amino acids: CASSLAGGGVDEQYF.

This chain's CDR3 is CASRLTGTLVNEQFF. In nucleotides, the CDR3 is TGTGCCAGCAGGTTAACCGGGACACTAGTCAATGAGCAGTTCTTC. The chain has TRBV27 and TRBJ2-1, with TRBD1 as a possible D gene (6 bases). Trimming took off 6 bases at V and 6 bases at J, with 18 bases between the two ends. The CDR3 is made up of 15 amino acids. In germline, CDR1 is MNHEY, CDR2 SMNVEV (reference sequence).

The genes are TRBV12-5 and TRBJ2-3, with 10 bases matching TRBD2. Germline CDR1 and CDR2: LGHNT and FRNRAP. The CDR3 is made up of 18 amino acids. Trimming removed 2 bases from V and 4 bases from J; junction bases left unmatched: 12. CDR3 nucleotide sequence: TGTGCTAGTGGTTTGAGGCTAGCGGGAGCGCGGGATTCAGATACGCAGTATTTT. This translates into CASGLRLAGARDSDTQYF.

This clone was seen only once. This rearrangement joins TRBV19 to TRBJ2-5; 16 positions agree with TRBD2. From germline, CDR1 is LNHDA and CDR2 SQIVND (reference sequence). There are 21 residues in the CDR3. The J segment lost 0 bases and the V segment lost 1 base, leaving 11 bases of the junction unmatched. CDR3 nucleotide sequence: TGTGCCAGTAGTATAGTAGGCCCGGGACTAGCGGGAGGGCGGGACCAAGAGACCCAGTACTTC. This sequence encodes CASSIVGPGLAGGRDQETQYF.

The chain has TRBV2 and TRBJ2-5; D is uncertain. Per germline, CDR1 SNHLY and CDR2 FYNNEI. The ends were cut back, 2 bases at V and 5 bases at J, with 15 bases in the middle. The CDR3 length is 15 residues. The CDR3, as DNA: TGTGCCAGCAGTGAACCGAGTCCCGGTGGTGAGACCCAGTACTTC. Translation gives CASSEPSPGGETQYF.

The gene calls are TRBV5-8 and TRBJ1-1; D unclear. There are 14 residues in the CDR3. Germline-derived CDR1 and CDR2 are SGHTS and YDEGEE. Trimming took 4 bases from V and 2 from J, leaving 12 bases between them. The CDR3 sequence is CASSVPSGNTEAFF. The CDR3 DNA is TGTGCCAGCAGCGTTCCAAGCGGAAACACTGAAGCTTTCTTT.

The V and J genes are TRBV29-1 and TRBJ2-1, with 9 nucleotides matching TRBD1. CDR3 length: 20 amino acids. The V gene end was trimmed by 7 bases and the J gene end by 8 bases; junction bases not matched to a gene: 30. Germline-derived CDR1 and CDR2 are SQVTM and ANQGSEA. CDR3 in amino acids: CSAQGVYGDRATRALYEQFF. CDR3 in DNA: TGCAGCGCCCAAGGGGTATATGGGGACAGGGCGACTAGAGCTCTCTATGAGCAGTTCTTC.

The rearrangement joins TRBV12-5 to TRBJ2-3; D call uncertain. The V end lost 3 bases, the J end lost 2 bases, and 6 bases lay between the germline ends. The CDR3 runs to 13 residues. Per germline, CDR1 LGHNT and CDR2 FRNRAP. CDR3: CASGFDFTDTQYF. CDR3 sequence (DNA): TGTGCTAGTGGTTTTGACTTCACAGATACGCAGTATTTT.

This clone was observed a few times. CDR3 sequence: CASSYTSGTWDYEQYF. Here the CDR3 DNA reads TGTGCCAGCAGTTACACCTCCGGGACTTGGGACTACGAGCAGTACTTC. V is TRBV6-5 and J is TRBJ2-7; tentative D call: TRBD2 (6 bases). Deletions cut 2 bases from V and 3 bases from J, with 17 bases between. The V gene's germline CDR1 is MNHEY and CDR2 SVGAGI. CDR3 length equals 16 residues.

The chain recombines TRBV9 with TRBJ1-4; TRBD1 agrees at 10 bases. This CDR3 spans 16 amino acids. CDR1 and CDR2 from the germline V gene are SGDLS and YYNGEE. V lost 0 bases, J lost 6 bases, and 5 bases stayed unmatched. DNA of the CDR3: TGTGCCAGCAGCGTAGCTGGGGGACAGGGGTATGAAAAACTGTTTTTT. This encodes CASSVAGGQGYEKLFF.

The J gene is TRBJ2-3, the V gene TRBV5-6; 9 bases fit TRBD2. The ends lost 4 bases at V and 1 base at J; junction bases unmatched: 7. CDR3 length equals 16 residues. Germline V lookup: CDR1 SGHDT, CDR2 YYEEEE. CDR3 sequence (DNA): TGTGCCAGCAGCACGAGCGGGAGGCCCCGCACAGATACGCAGTATTTT. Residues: CASSTSGRPRTDTQYF.

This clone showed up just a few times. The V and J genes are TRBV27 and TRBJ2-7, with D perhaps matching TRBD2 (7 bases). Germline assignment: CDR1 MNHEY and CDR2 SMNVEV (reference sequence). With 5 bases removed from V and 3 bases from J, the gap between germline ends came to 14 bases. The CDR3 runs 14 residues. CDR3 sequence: CASSKTRGGYEQYF. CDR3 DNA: TGTGCCAGCAGTAAGACAAGGGGGGGCTACGAGCAGTACTTC.

The CDR3: CASSRFRDSYYEQYF. CDR3 bases: TGTGCCAGCAGCAGATTCAGGGACAGCTACTACGAGCAGTACTTC. This rearrangement joins TRBV5-5 to TRBJ2-7; 7 bases are a match to TRBD1. The CDR3 runs 15 residues. The trim removed 4 bases at V and 3 bases at J, leaving 10 bases unmatched. Germline V gene lookup returns CDR1 SGHKS and CDR2 YYEKEE (reference sequence).

The CDR3 sequence: CAIRTGDYEQYF. The CDR3 bases are TGTGCCATCAGGACAGGGGATTACGAGCAGTACTTC. The rearrangement joins TRBV10-3 to TRBJ2-5, with 8 bases fitting TRBD1. The DNA end favors TRBJ2-7, so the J call may be wrong. The CDR3 runs 12 residues. Germline V gene data show CDR1 as ENHRY and CDR2 as SYGVKD.